This entry lists 18 T cell receptor beta chains sequenced from one sample in a study of blood T cell repertoires in COVID-19. Clones were sequenced by immunoSEQ multiplex PCR, and TCRdb holds only the in-frame ones, with some missing. The sample contains some 330,000 clones, just under 90% of which appear only once. Specimen: peripheral blood. Source of these receptors: a woman aged 25 to 39 with COVID-19, enrolled during active disease.

The CDR3 sequence: CASSLKSSLGAGGYTF. Here the CDR3 DNA reads TGCGCCAGCAGCTTGAAGTCCTCTTTGGGGGCGGGTGGCTACACCTTC. The chain employs TRBV5-1 and TRBJ1-2; possible D gene TRBD1, 6 bases. The germline V gene encodes CDR1 SGHRS and CDR2 YFSETQ. CDR3 length equals 16 residues. V lost 1 base, J lost 7 bases, and 20 bases lay in between.

The CDR3 nucleotides are TGTGCCAGCAGCGTAACTTACGATGAGCAGTTCTTC. Encoded protein: CASSVTYDEQFF. This chain joins TRBV9 and TRBJ2-1; D not resolved. The V end lost 1 base, the J end lost 8 bases, and 7 bases lay between the germline ends. This CDR3 contains 12 residues. Germline V CDR1 and CDR2: SGDLS, YYNGEE.

At least ten counts were recorded for this clone. The chain links TRBV6-4 to TRBJ2-1; 8 nucleotides line up with TRBD2. CDR1 MRHNA and CDR2 SNTAGT come from the germline V gene. With 6 bases clipped from V and 1 base from J, the junction kept 5 bases outside the gene matches. The CDR3 spans 15 residues. CDR3 sequence: CASSPAGGSYNEQFF. The CDR3 bases are TGTGCCAGCAGCCCCGCGGGGGGATCCTACAATGAGCAGTTCTTC.

The gene calls are TRBV6-5 and TRBJ1-1; D is unresolved. This CDR3 is built from 13 residues. Germline V gene data show CDR1 as MNHEY and CDR2 as SVGAGI. The V end lost 8 bases, the J end lost 1 base, and 11 bases lay between the germline ends. The CDR3 region is CASRPRQNTEAFF. In nucleotides, the CDR3 is TGTGCCAGCCGCCCGCGACAGAACACTGAAGCTTTCTTT.

J is TRBJ2-3 and V is TRBV7-9, with D unclear. Germline V gene lookup returns CDR1 SEHNR and CDR2 FQNEAQ (reference sequence). The CDR3 is made up of 16 amino acids. The V end lost 5 bases, the J end lost 2 bases, and 17 bases lay between the germline ends. The CDR3 loop reads CASSPGSGIITDTQYF. Here the CDR3 DNA reads TGTGCCAGCAGCCCCGGGTCTGGTATCATCACAGATACGCAGTATTTT.

The chain couples TRBV28 to TRBJ2-1; 11 nucleotides match TRBD2. CDR3 length: 16 amino acids. Germline V gives CDR1 MDHEN, CDR2 SYDVKM. Unmatched junction bases numbered 4, after V lost 2 bases and J lost 4 bases. The CDR3: CASSLPPSGGYNEQFF. Written as DNA, the CDR3 is TGTGCCAGCAGTTTACCTCCTAGCGGGGGGTACAATGAGCAGTTCTTC. The full variable domain, rest sourced from reference TRBV28 and TRBJ2-1, is DVKVTQSSRYLVKRTGEKVFLECVQDMDHENMFWYRQDPGLGLRLIYFSYDVKMKEKGDIPEGYSVSREKKERFSLILESASTNQTSMYLCASSLPPSGGYNEQFFGPGTRLTVL.

The V call is TRBV19, the J call TRBJ1-1, with 8 bases lining up with TRBD1. The CDR3 is 13 amino acids. In germline, CDR1 is LNHDA, CDR2 SQIVND (reference sequence). V lost 5 bases and J lost 7; bases outside the gene matches: 6. The CDR3 DNA reads as TGTGCCAGTAGTTTCATTGACAGGGGTGAAGCTTTCTTT. This codes for CASSFIDRGEAFF.

The chain couples TRBV6-5 to TRBJ1-1, with D perhaps matching TRBD1 (6 bases). Deletions cut 9 bases from V and 6 bases from J, with 20 bases between. This CDR3 has 14 amino acids. Germline V gene sequence: CDR1 MNHEY, CDR2 SVGAGI. CDR3 protein: CASVEPTGSAEAFF. The CDR3 coding sequence is TGTGCCAGTGTTGAGCCCACAGGGAGCGCTGAAGCTTTCTTT.

The chain uses TRBV4-1 and TRBJ2-7; no definite D call. V lost 1 base, J lost 3 bases, and 7 bases lay in between. The CDR3 totals 13 residues. From germline, CDR1 is MGHRA and CDR2 YSYEKL. The CDR3 spells CASSQVFGYEQYF. DNA of the CDR3: TGCGCCAGCAGCCAAGTGTTCGGCTACGAGCAGTACTTC.

V usage is TRBV7-3 and J usage is TRBJ2-1, with TRBD2 identical over 16 bases. Trimming cost V 4 bases and J 14 bases; bases outside gene matches: 5. Per germline, CDR1 SGHTA and CDR2 FQGTGA. There are 14 residues in the CDR3. The CDR3: CASSSGTSGGAEFF. CDR3 DNA sequence: TGTGCCAGCAGCTCAGGGACTAGCGGGGGGGCTGAGTTCTTC.

The rearrangement joins TRBV19 to TRBJ2-7; 13 bases fit TRBD2. CDR3 size: 15 residues. Germline-derived CDR1 and CDR2 are LNHDA and SQIVND (reference sequence). V was clipped by 5 bases and J by 3 bases; unmatched bases: 4. For the CDR3, the DNA is TGTGCCAGTAGTCCGACTAGCGGGGGGAGCTACGAGCAGTACTTC. It is translated as CASSPTSGGSYEQYF.

The V call is TRBV6-2 or TRBV6-3, the J call TRBJ1-4; D perhaps matches TRBD1 (5 bases). V lost 6 bases and J 4 bases, leaving 15 bases between the germline ends. The CDR3 loop spans 15 amino acids. Germline values: CDR1 MNHEY, CDR2 SVGEGT. Written as DNA, the CDR3 is TGTGCCAGCAGCCGCTGGACAAGAATTAATGAAAAACTGTTTTTT. It translates to CASSRWTRINEKLFF.

This clone appeared a few times. This rearrangement joins TRBV18 to TRBJ1-2, with 8 bases that match TRBD1. CDR3 length equals 14 residues. CDR1 KGHSH and CDR2 LQKENI come from the germline V gene. V lost 4 bases and J lost 6; bases outside the gene matches: 7. CDR3 sequence (DNA): TGTGCCAGCTCACGAACGACAGGGGAGGATGGCTACACCTTC. Translated, it gives CASSRTTGEDGYTF.

V gene TRBV5-6 combines with J gene TRBJ1-3; 9 bases align to TRBD1. The CDR3 consists of 16 residues. V lost 4 bases to trimming and J lost 4 bases; unmatched junction nucleotides: 9. Germline V gene lookup returns CDR1 SGHDT and CDR2 YYEEEE. CDR3 region: CASSGLQGAGGNTIYF. CDR3 DNA sequence: TGTGCCAGCAGCGGACTACAGGGGGCAGGGGGAAACACCATATATTTT.

The chain has TRBV5-4 and TRBJ1-2; 9 nucleotides align to TRBD1. The germline V gene has CDR1 SGHNT and CDR2 YYREEE (reference sequence). This CDR3 contains 15 residues. The trim removed 1 base at V and 6 bases at J, leaving 7 bases unmatched. CDR3 nucleotide sequence: TGTGCCAGCAGCTTGTGGGACAGGGTGTTCGATGGCTACACCTTC. Translated: CASSLWDRVFDGYTF.

The chain's CDR3 is CASRWGGSSDTQYF. The CDR3, as DNA: TGTGCCAGCAGATGGGGGGGGTCTTCAGATACGCAGTATTTT. The chain links TRBV7-8 to TRBJ2-3; 7 bases map to TRBD2. The CDR3 has 14 residues. The V segment lost 6 bases and the J segment 4 bases; nucleotides outside the gene matches: 7. Germline CDR1 SGHVS, CDR2 FQNEAQ.

This clone was picked up one time. V usage is TRBV5-5 and J usage is TRBJ2-5; a weak D match, TRBD2 (6 bases). Germline CDR1 reads SGHKS; CDR2 reads YYEKEE (reference sequence). This CDR3 has 15 residues. The V end lost 2 bases, the J end lost 0 bases, and 11 bases lay between the germline ends. CDR3 residues: CASSLGTSNQETQYF. As DNA, the CDR3 is TGTGCCAGCAGCTTAGGGACTTCAAACCAAGAGACCCAGTACTTC.

This chain connects TRBV7-8 to TRBJ1-1; D is possibly TRBD1 (6 bases). The V gene lost 4 bases and the J gene lost 3 bases, with 9 bases spanning the gap. Germline V gives CDR1 SGHVS, CDR2 FQNEAQ. The CDR3 loop spans 13 amino acids. CDR3: CASSYQGYTEAFF. CDR3 DNA sequence: TGTGCCAGCAGCTACCAGGGGTACACTGAAGCTTTCTTT.